The clone carrying this T cell receptor beta chain was detected ten times or more. Its antigen remains unidentified. The sample comes from a study of CD8+CD57+ T cells in acquired aplastic anemia. Turning to the study itself: Sorted CD4+ and CD8+ cells yielded DNA averaging around 3.2 ug. Study-wide results and caveats: Patients had under 30 CD8+ CDR3 sequences in common with controls (the shared set). Patients showed no significant difference from controls in CD8+ Simpson's diversity.

Profiling that covered TCR beta VDJ and CDR3 relied on genomic DNA as its template. TCRdb processed the reads anew with MiXCR; each CDR3 protein has one entry. The sample lists 160,000 or so distinct CDR3 sequences; 40% to 50% were seen once. CD8+CD57+ cell expansion had been shown by flow cytometry in patients chosen for sequencing. Germline V gene lookup returns CDR1 DFQATT and CDR2 SNEGSKA (reference sequence). The CDR3 consists of 15 residues. The germline V and J ends were trimmed by 5 bases and 2 bases, with 18 bases remaining between them. Sequencing used sorted CD4+, CD8+, or CD8+CD57+ T cells (not recorded which) from PBMCs. V gene TRBV20-1 combines with J gene TRBJ2-5; a weak D match, TRBD1 (6 bases). The clonotype comes from a human donor with aplastic anemia. The CDR3 is CSAALPTGLQETQYF. The CDR3 region has the DNA TGCAGTGCTGCTTTACCGACAGGCCTGCAAGAGACCCAGTACTTC.